This TCR beta chain was documented in a study of blood T cells in healthy people across ages. It was with a sample-barcoded 5' primer and a J-beta primer mix that a second PCR of roughly 7 to 12 cycles was run. One entry per CDR3 protein, called by TCRdb with MiXCR from the 5' RACE reads. The sample lists about 670,000 distinct CDR3 sequences, around 38% occurring once. Note on this clonotype: As yet, its antigen is unknown.

Study results and limitations: As age increased, TCR beta diversity per million T cells fell in a roughly linear fashion.

V was pared by 1 base and J by 7 bases, with 20 bases between. In germline, CDR1 is MGHRA, CDR2 YSYEKL. CDR3 size: 17 residues. V usage is TRBV4-1 and J usage is TRBJ1-3; D is unresolved. Source material: blood. The receptor's source is an elderly man in good health. CDR3 amino acids: CASSQARAGSLRNTIYF. Here the CDR3 DNA reads TGCGCCAGCAGCCAAGCTCGGGCGGGGTCGTTAAGGAACACCATATATTTT.